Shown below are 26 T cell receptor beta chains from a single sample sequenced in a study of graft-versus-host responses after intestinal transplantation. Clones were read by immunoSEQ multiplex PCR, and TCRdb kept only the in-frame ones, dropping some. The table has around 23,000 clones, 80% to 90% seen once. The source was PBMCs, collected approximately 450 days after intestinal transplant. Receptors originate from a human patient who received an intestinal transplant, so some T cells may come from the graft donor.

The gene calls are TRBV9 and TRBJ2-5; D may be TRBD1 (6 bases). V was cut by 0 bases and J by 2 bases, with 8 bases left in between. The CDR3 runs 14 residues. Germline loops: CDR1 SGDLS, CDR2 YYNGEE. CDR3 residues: CASSVGRGQETQYF. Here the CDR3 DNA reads TGTGCCAGCAGCGTAGGAAGGGGGCAAGAGACCCAGTACTTC.

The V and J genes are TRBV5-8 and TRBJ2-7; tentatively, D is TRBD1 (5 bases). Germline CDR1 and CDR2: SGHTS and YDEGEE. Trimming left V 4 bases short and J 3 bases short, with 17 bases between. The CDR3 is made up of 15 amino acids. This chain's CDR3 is CASSLDTGGFYEQYF. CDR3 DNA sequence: TGTGCCAGCAGCCTGGATACAGGTGGATTCTACGAGCAGTACTTC. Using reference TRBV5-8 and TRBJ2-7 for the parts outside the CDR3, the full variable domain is EAGVTQSPTHLIKTRGQQATLRCSPISGHTSVYWYQQALGLGLQFLLWYDEGEERNRGNFPPRFSGRQFPNYSSELNVNALELEDSALYLCASSLDTGGFYEQYFGPGTRLTVT.

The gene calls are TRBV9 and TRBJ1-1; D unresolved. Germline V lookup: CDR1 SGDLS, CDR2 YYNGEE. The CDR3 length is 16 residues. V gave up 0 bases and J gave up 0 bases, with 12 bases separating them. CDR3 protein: CASSVGARLVNTEAFF. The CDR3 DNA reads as TGTGCCAGCAGCGTAGGCGCCCGCTTGGTGAACACTGAAGCTTTCTTT.

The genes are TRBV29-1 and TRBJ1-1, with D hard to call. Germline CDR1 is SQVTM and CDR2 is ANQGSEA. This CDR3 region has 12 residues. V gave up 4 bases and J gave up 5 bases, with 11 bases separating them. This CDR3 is CSVGLGWTEAFF. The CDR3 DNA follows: TGCAGCGTTGGGTTAGGGTGGACTGAAGCTTTCTTT.

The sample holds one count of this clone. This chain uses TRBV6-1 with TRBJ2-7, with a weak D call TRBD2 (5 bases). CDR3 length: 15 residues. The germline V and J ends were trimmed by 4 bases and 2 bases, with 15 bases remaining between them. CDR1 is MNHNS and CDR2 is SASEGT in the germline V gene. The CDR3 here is CASSVGAAPTYEQYF. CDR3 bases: TGTGCCAGCAGTGTAGGAGCGGCCCCAACCTACGAGCAGTACTTC.

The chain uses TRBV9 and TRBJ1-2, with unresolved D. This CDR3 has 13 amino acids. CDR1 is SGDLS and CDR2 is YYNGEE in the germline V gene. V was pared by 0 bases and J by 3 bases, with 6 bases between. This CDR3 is CASSVEPYYGYTF. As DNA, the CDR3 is TGTGCCAGCAGCGTAGAACCGTACTATGGCTACACCTTC.

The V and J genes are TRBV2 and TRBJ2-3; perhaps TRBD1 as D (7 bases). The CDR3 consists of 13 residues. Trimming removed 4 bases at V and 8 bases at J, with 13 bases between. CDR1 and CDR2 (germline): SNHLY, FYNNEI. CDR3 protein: CASSVEGAGTQYF. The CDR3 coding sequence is TGTGCCAGCAGTGTGGAGGGGGCGGGTACGCAGTATTTT.

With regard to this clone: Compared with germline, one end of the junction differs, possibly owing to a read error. The CDR3 coding sequence is TGTGCTAGCAGCCAGGGACGGTTCCAAGAGACCCAGTACTTC. This gives the protein CASSQGRFQETQYF. This rearrangement joins TRBV7-7 to TRBJ2-5; the D call may be TRBD1 or TRBD2 (5 bases each). The CDR3 has 14 residues. From germline, CDR1 is SSHAT and CDR2 FNYEAQ (reference sequence).

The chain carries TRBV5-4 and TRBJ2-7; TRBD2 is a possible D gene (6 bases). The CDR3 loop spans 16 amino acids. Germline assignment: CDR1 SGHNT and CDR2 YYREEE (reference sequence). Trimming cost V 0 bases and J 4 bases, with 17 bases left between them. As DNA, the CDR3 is TGTGCCAGCAGCTTGGACGCCGGAGGGGCCCCGTACGAGCAGTACTTC. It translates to CASSLDAGGAPYEQYF.

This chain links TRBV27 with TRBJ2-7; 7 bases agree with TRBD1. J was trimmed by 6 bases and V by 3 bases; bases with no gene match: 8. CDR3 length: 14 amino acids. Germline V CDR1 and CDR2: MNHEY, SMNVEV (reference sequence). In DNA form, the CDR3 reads TGTGCCAGCAGTTTGGGGACAGCCTCCCGCGAGCAGTACTTC. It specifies CASSLGTASREQYF.

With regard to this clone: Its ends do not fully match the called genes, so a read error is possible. CDR3 sequence (DNA): TGTGCTAGCAGTAAGACAGGGGGCGTAGAGACCCAGTACTTC. Translating it yields CASSKTGGVETQYF. V and J are TRBV7-7 and TRBJ2-5; 10 nucleotides line up with TRBD1. The CDR3 runs to 14 residues. Germline V lookup: CDR1 SSHAT, CDR2 FNYEAQ (reference sequence). Full variable domain (outside the CDR3, taken from reference TRBV7-7 and TRBJ2-5): GAGVSQSPRYKVTKRGQDVTLRCDPISSHATLYWYQQALGQGPEFLTYFNYEAQPDKSGLPSDRFSAERPEGSISTLTIQRTEQRDSAMYRCASSKTGGVETQYFGPGTRLLVL.

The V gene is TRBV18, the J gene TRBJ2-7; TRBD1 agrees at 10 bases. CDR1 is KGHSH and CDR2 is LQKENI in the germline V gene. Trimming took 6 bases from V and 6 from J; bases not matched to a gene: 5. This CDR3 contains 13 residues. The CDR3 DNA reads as TGTGCCAGCTCTCCCGACAGGGGGCGCGAGCAGTACTTC. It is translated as CASSPDRGREQYF.

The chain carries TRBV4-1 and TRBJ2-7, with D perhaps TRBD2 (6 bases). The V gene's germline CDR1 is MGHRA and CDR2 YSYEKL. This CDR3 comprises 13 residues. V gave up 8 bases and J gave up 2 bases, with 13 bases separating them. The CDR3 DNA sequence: TGCGCCAGCGCGGGATCTCCCACCTACGAGCAGTACTTC. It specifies CASAGSPTYEQYF.

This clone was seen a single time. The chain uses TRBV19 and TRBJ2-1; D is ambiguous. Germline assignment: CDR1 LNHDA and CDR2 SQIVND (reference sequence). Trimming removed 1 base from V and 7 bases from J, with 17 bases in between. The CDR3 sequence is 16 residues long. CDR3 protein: CASSIVDYFKENEQFF. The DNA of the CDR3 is TGTGCCAGTAGTATAGTGGATTACTTCAAGGAAAATGAGCAGTTCTTC.

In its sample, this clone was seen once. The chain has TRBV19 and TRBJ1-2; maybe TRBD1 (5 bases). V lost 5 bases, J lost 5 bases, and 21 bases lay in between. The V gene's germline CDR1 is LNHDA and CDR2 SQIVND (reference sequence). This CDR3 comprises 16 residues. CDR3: CASSFTDRTRSYGYTF. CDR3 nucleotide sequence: TGTGCCAGTAGTTTTACCGATCGGACACGATCTTATGGCTACACCTTC.

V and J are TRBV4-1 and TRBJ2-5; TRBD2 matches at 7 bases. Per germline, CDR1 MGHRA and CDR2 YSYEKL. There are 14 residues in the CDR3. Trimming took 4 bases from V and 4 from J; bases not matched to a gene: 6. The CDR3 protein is CASSPGSGGETQYF. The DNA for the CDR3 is TGCGCCAGCAGCCCAGGTTCGGGGGGAGAGACCCAGTACTTC.

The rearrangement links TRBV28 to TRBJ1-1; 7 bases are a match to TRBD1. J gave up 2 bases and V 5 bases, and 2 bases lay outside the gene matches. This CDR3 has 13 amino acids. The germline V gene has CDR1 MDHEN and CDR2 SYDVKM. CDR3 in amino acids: CASSRDSNTEAFF. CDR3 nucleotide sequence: TGTGCCAGCAGTCGGGACAGTAACACTGAAGCTTTCTTT. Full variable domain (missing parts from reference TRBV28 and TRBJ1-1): DVKVTQSSRYLVKRTGEKVFLECVQDMDHENMFWYRQDPGLGLRLIYFSYDVKMKEKGDIPEGYSVSREKKERFSLILESASTNQTSMYLCASSRDSNTEAFFGQGTRLTVV.

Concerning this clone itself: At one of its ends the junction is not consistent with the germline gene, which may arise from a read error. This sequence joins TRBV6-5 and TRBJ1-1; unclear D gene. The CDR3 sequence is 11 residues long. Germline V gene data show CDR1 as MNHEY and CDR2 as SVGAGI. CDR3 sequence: CTSITPAEAFF. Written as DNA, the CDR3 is TGTACCAGCATCACGCCAGCTGAAGCTTTCTTT.

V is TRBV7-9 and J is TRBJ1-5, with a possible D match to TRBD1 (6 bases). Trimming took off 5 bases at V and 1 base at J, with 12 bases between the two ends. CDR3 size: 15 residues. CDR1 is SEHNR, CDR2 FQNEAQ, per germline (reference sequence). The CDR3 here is CASSATGTSNQPQHF. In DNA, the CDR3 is TGTGCCAGCAGCGCTACAGGGACGAGCAATCAGCCCCAGCATTTT.

The CDR3 here is CASSASGTASSYEQYF. DNA of the CDR3: TGTGCCAGCAGCGCTTCCGGGACGGCTAGCTCCTACGAGCAGTACTTC. The chain uses TRBV9 and TRBJ2-7, with D tentatively TRBD1 or TRBD2 (5 bases each). Deletions cut 3 bases from V and 0 bases from J, with 16 bases between. Per the germline V gene, CDR1 is SGDLS and CDR2 is YYNGEE. The CDR3 runs to 16 residues.

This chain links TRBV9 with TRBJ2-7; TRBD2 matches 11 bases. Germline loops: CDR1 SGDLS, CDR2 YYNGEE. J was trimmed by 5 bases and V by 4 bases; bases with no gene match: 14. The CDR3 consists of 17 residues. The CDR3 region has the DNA TGTGCCAGCAGCATAGGTAGCGGGAGGGCCGCGGGCCACGAGCAGTACTTC. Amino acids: CASSIGSGRAAGHEQYF.

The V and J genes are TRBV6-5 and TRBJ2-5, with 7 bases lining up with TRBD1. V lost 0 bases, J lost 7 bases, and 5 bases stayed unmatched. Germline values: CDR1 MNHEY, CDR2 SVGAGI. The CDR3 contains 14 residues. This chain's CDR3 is CASSYSVQGRTQYF. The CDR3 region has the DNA TGTGCCAGCAGTTACTCTGTACAGGGGAGGACCCAGTACTTC.

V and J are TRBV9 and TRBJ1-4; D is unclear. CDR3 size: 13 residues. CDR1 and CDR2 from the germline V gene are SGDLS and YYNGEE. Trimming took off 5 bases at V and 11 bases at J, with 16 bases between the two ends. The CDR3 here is CASSDGQFKKLFF. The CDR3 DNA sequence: TGTGCCAGCAGTGACGGCCAGTTTAAGAAACTGTTTTTT.

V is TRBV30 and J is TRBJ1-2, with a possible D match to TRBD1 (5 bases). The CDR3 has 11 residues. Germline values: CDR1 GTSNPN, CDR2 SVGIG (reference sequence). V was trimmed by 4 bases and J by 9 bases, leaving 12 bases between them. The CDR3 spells CAWTSGISYTF. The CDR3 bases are TGTGCCTGGACTTCAGGGATAAGCTACACCTTC.

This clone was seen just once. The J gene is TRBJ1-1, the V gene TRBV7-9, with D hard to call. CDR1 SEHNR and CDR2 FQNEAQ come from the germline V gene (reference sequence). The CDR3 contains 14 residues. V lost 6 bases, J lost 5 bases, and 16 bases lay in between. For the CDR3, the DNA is TGTGCCAGCAGGGGTCTGGGAGAGAGGACTGAAGCTTTCTTT. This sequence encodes CASRGLGERTEAFF.

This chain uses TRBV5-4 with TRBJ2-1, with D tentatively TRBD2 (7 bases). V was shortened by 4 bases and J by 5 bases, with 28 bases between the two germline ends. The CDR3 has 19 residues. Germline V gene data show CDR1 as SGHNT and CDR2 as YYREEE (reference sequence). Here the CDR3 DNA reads TGTGCCAGCAGCCGAGAAAGAGGGGGGAGGGCCTCTAAGGACAATGAGCAGTTCTTC. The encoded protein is CASSRERGGRASKDNEQFF. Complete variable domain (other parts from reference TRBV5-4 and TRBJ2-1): ETGVTQSPTHLIKTRGQQVTLRCSSQSGHNTVSWYQQALGQGPQFIFQYYREEENGRGNFPPRFSGLQFPNYSSELNVNALELDDSALYLCASSRERGGRASKDNEQFFGPGTRLTVL.